This is a list of T cell receptor beta chains from one sample in a study of control samples from healthy donors and cancer patients. Data came from immunoSEQ multiplex PCR; TCRdb stores just in-frame clones and leaves some out. The sample holds about 12,000 clones, 88% seen once. Sample: formalin-fixed, paraffin-embedded tissue. These receptors were taken from a male donor with melanoma. Both conserved end residues are part of each CDR3. Fields, in order: CDR3 length, V gene, D gene, J gene, clone size, CDR3 DNA, CDR3 protein. A D gene is named only where the DNA matches it firmly. The size entry is marked missing in some rows and otherwise reads once, few, many or a size class.

15	TRBV11-2	-	TRBJ1-4	-	TGTGCCAGCAGCCGGGCGGGCAGGGTTGGTGAAAAACTGTTTTTT	CASSRAGRVGEKLFF
13	TRBV6-6	-	TRBJ2-7	-	TGTGCCATCACACCGGGACAATACTACGAGCAGTACTTC	CAITPGQYYEQYF
15	TRBV10-3	TRBD2	TRBJ2-3	-	TGTGCCATCAGCCCAGCGGGAGGGCCGGGAGATACGCAGTATTTT	CAISPAGGPGDTQYF
14	TRBV7-6	-	TRBJ2-2	-	TGTGCCAGCAGCCGTACACCGAACACCGGGGAACTGTTTTTT	CASSRTPNTGELFF
13	TRBV5-6	-	TRBJ1-2	-	TGTGCCAGCAGCTCGAACAGGAACTATGGCTACACCTTC	CASSSNRNYGYTF
15	TRBV24-1	-	TRBJ2-3	-	TGTGCCACCAGTGATGGGGCGGGCCCCACAGATACGCAGTATTTT	CATSDGAGPTDTQYF
12	TRBV24-1	-	TRBJ1-2	-	TGTGCCACCAGTGAGGGGGGGCATGGCTACACCTTC	CATSEGGHGYTF
16	TRBV18	TRBD1	TRBJ1-2	-	TGTGCCAGCTCACCACCCCCCGGACAGGGGATGGGCGGCTACACCTTC	CASSPPPGQGMGGYTF
13	TRBV12-3/TRBV12-4	TRBD1	TRBJ2-4	-	TGTGCCAGCAGTTTAGTACAGGGGACCGGTCAGTACTTC	CASSLVQGTGQYF
18	TRBV6-6	TRBD2	TRBJ2-1	-	TGTGCCAGCAGTCGTTTTATAGCGGGAGCCAAAACCTACAATGAGCAGTTCTTC	CASSRFIAGAKTYNEQFF
16	TRBV11-2	TRBD1	TRBJ1-3	-	TGTGCCAGCAGCTTATGGACAGGGACCTCTGGAAACACCATATATTTT	CASSLWTGTSGNTIYF
12	TRBV30	TRBD1	TRBJ1-1	-	TGTGCCTGGAGTGGGACAGGGGTAGAAGCTTTCTTT	CAWSGTGVEAFF
14	TRBV5-1	TRBD1	TRBJ2-1	few	TGCGCCAGCAGCAACGGACAGGGACGGAATGAGCAGTTCTTC	CASSNGQGRNEQFF
14	TRBV24-1	-	TRBJ2-6	-	TGTGCCACCAGTGGTAGCTCTGGGGCCAACGTCCTGACTTTC	CATSGSSGANVLTF
16	TRBV5-4	TRBD2	TRBJ2-7	-	TGTGCCAGCAGCGCGGGGACTAGCGGGACCCCCTCGATGAGGTACTTC	CASSAGTSGTPSMRYF
12	TRBV30	-	TRBJ2-3	-	TGTGCCTGGAGTCGTGTACCAGATACGCAGTATTTT	CAWSRVPDTQYF
13	TRBV5-6	-	TRBJ2-3	-	TGTGCCAGCAGCACAGGCGACACAGATACGCAGTATTTT	CASSTGDTDTQYF
14	TRBV7-8	-	TRBJ2-1	-	TGTGCCAGCAGCCCGCCCCGTCTTGAGGGTGAGCAGTTCTTC	CASSPPRLEGEQFF
10	TRBV12-3/TRBV12-4	-	TRBJ2-2	-	TGTGCCACCTATTCCGGGGAGCTGTTTTTT	CATYSGELFF
13	TRBV6-2/TRBV6-3	-	TRBJ2-1	few	TGTGCCAGCAGTTACAGAAAGCCAACTGAGCAGTTCTTC	CASSYRKPTEQFF
13	TRBV5-1	-	TRBJ2-3	-	TGCGCCAGCAGTGTCCACAGCGGAGATACGCAGTATTTT	CASSVHSGDTQYF
17	TRBV7-2	TRBD2	TRBJ2-4	-	TGTGCCAGCAGCTTTGGGCTAGCGGGACGGGGGGGAAACATTCAGTACTTC	CASSFGLAGRGGNIQYF
17	TRBV25-1	-	TRBJ2-2	-	TGTGCCAGCAGTGAAGGCACGGACTATACGAACACCGGGGAGCTGTTTTTT	CASSEGTDYTNTGELFF
13	TRBV2	TRBD1	TRBJ1-2	-	TGTGCCAGCAGCCCCCGGGACAGGGATGGCTACACCTTC	CASSPRDRDGYTF
15	TRBV4-1	TRBD1	TRBJ1-3	few	TGCGCCAGCAGCCGGGACAGGGGGACTGGAAACACCATATATTTT	CASSRDRGTGNTIYF
13	TRBV12-3/TRBV12-4	TRBD1	TRBJ2-1	-	TGTGCCAGCAGCCGCGGACAGGGGAATGAGCAGTTCTTC	CASSRGQGNEQFF
14	TRBV11-3	-	TRBJ1-3	-	TGTGCCAGCAGCTTGACAAACTCTGGAAACACCATATATTTT	CASSLTNSGNTIYF
13	TRBV7-3	-	TRBJ2-5	-	TGTGCCAGCAGCTTAAGTGGCGGTGAGACCCAGTACTTC	CASSLSGGETQYF
17	TRBV24-1	TRBD1	TRBJ2-2	-	TGTGCCACCAGTGACCTGGACAGGGTAGGAAACACCGGGGAGCTGTTTTTT	CATSDLDRVGNTGELFF
16	TRBV7-6	TRBD2	TRBJ2-5	few	TGTGCCAGCAGCTTAATGTTAGCGGGAGGGCTGGTGACCCAGTACTTC	CASSLMLAGGLVTQYF
16	TRBV19	-	TRBJ2-1	-	TGTGCCAGTAGCCAACTTGGAGCAGGGGTAAACAATGAGCAGTTCTTC	CASSQLGAGVNNEQFF
14	TRBV10-2	-	TRBJ1-2	-	TGCGCCAGCAGTGGGGAGGGGGGGGCCTATGGCTACACCTTC	CASSGEGGAYGYTF
16	TRBV6-1	TRBD1	TRBJ1-4	-	TGTGCCAGCAGTGACCGACAGGGCACTTCTTGGGAAAAACTGTTTTTT	CASSDRQGTSWEKLFF
14	TRBV18	-	TRBJ1-1	-	TGTGCCAGCTCACCAGGGGGCAGCTGGACTGAAGCTTTCTTT	CASSPGGSWTEAFF
17	TRBV11-2	TRBD2	TRBJ2-3	once	TGTGCCAGCAGCTCTAGCGGTCCATCACGCCACACAGATACGCAGTATTTT	CASSSSGPSRHTDTQYF
15	TRBV18	TRBD2	TRBJ2-2	-	TGTGCCAGCTCACCTCTAGCGGGGGACACCGGGGAGCTGTTTTTT	CASSPLAGDTGELFF
16	TRBV2	-	TRBJ2-7	few	TGTGCCAGCTCGACCCTGGGGGCAGGGTTCTCCTACGAGCAGTACTTC	CASSTLGAGFSYEQYF
14	TRBV21-1	-	TRBJ2-7	-	TGTGCCAGCAGCAAAAAAGGGGCCCCCTACGAGCAGTACTTC	CASSKKGAPYEQYF
16	TRBV29-1	TRBD1	TRBJ2-3	-	TGCAGCGTTGCCTGGGACAGCCCTCCTAGCACAGATACGCAGTATTTT	CSVAWDSPPSTDTQYF
14	TRBV5-1	TRBD1	TRBJ2-3	-	TGCGCCAGCAGCCGCGGACAGGGCGCAGATACGCAGTATTTT	CASSRGQGADTQYF
14	TRBV19	TRBD2	TRBJ2-1	-	TGTGCCAGCAGGACTAGCGGGACTTACAATGAGCAGTTCTTC	CASRTSGTYNEQFF
13	TRBV19	-	TRBJ1-2	-	TGTGCCAGTAGTATATCTGGGGCCTATGGCTACACCTTC	CASSISGAYGYTF
12	TRBV19	-	TRBJ2-5	-	TGTGCCAGTAGTATAGCGCAAGAGACCCAGTACTTC	CASSIAQETQYF
15	TRBV19	-	TRBJ1-2	medium-sized	TGTGCCAGTAGGAGGGATGCAGGAAGGATGTTTGGCTACACCTTC	CASRRDAGRMFGYTF
15	TRBV7-2	-	TRBJ2-1	-	TGTGCCAGCAGCTTAGGCTGGGGCAGCTACAATGAGCAGTTCTTC	CASSLGWGSYNEQFF
16	TRBV7-9	TRBD2	TRBJ2-1	-	TGTGCCAGCAGCTTAGTCCGGACTAGCTCCTACAATGAGCAGTTCTTC	CASSLVRTSSYNEQFF
11	TRBV20-1	-	TRBJ2-7	once	TGCAGTGCTAAGGGGCAGGACGAGCAGTACTTC	CSAKGQDEQYF
12	TRBV6-5	-	TRBJ1-5	-	TGTGCCAGCAGTCCCCCTCGTGGGCCCCAACATTTT	CASSPPRGPQHF
16	TRBV18	TRBD2	TRBJ2-1	-	TGTGCCAGCTCACCATCGGGACTAGCGGGAGTCAATGAGCAGTTCTTC	CASSPSGLAGVNEQFF
14	TRBV19	-	TRBJ2-7	once	TGTGCCAGTAGTATGGCCGGAGGAAACTACGAGCAGTACTTC	CASSMAGGNYEQYF
14	TRBV18	-	TRBJ2-3	-	TGTGCCAGCAAAGGGCCCAGGGGCTCAGATACGCAGTATTTT	CASKGPRGSDTQYF
12	TRBV3-1/TRBV3-2	-	TRBJ1-2	once	TGTGCCAGCAGCCAAGGTGCCGGTGGCTACACCTTC	CASSQGAGGYTF
15	TRBV18	-	TRBJ2-1	once	TGTGCCAGCTCACCGATCGCCGCGACATACAATGAGCAGTTCTTC	CASSPIAATYNEQFF
14	TRBV11-3	-	TRBJ2-1	once	TGTGCCAGCAGCTTAGACTCTGGGGTCAATGAGCAGTTCTTC	CASSLDSGVNEQFF